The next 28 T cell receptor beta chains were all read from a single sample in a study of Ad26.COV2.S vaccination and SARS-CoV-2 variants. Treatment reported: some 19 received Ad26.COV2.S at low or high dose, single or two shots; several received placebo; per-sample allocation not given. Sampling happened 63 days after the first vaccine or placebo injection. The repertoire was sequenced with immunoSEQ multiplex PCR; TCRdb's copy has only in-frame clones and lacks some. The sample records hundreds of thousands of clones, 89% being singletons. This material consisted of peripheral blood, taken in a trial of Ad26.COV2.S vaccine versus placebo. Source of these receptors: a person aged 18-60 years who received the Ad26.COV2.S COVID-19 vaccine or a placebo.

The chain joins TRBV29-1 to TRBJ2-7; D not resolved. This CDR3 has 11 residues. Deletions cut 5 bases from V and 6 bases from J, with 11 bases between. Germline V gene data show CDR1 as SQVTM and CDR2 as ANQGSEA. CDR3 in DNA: TGCAGCGTTTCCCATGGCAGCGAGCAGTACTTC. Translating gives CSVSHGSEQYF.

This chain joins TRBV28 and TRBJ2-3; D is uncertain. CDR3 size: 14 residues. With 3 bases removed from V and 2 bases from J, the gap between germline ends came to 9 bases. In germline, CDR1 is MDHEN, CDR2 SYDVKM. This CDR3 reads CASSLSHLTDTQYF. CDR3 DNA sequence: TGTGCCAGCAGTTTGAGTCACCTCACAGATACGCAGTATTTT.

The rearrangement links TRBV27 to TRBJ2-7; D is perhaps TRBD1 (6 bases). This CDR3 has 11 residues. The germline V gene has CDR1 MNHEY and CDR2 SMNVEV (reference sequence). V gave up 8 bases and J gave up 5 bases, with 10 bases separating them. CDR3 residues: CASQQGNEQYV. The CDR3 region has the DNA TGTGCCAGCCAACAGGGTAACGAGCAGTACGTC.

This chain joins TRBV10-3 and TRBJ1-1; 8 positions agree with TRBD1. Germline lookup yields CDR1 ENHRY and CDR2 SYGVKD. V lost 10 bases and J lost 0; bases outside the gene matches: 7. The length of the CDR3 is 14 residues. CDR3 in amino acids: CATGGLFMNTEAFF. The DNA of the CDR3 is TGTGCCACAGGGGGCCTCTTCATGAACACTGAAGCTTTCTTT.

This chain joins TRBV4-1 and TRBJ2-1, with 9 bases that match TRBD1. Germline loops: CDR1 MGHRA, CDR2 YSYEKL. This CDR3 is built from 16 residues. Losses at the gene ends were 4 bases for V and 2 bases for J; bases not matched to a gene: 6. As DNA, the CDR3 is TGCGCCAGCAGCCTCCGGGACAGGGAAACCTACAATGAGCAGTTCTTC. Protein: CASSLRDRETYNEQFF.

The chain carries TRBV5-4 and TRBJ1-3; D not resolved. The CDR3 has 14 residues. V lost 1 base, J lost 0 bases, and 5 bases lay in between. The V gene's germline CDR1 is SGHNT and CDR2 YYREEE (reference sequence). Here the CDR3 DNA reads TGTGCCAGCAGCTTGCGGAACTCTGGAAACACCATATATTTT. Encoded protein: CASSLRNSGNTIYF.

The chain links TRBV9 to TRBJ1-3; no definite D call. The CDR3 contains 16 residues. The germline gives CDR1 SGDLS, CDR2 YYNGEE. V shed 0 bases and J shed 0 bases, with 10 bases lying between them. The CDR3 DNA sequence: TGTGCCAGCAGCGTAGCTGCGTCGGTCTCTGGAAACACCATATATTTT. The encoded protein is CASSVAASVSGNTIYF.

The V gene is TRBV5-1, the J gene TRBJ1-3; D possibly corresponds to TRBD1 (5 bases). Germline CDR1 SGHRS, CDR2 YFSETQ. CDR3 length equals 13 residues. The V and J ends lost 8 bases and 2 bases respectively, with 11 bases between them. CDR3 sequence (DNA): TGCGCCAGTCATGGGGGTCCTGGAAACACCATATATTTT. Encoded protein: CASHGGPGNTIYF.

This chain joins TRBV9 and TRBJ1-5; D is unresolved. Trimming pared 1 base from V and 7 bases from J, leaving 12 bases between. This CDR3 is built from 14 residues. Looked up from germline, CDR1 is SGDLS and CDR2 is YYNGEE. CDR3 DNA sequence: TGTGCCAGCAGCGTACTTTCGTACGGCCAGCCCCAGCATTTT. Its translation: CASSVLSYGQPQHF.

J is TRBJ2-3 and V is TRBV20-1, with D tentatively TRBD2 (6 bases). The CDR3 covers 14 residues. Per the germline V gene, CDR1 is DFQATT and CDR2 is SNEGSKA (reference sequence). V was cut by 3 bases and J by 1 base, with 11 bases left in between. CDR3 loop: CSASPGGGTDTQYF. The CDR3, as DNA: TGCAGTGCTAGTCCGGGCGGGGGCACAGATACGCAGTATTTT.

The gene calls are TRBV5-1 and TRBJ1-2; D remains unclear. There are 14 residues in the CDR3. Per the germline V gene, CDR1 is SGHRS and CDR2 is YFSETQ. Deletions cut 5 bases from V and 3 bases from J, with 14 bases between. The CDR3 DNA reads TGCGCCAGCAGAGGGAACATTCAAGACTATGGCTACACCTTC. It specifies CASRGNIQDYGYTF. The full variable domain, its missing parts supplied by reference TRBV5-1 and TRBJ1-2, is KAGVTQTPRYLIKTRGQQVTLSCSPISGHRSVSWYQQTPGQGLQFLFEYFSETQRNKGNFPGRFSGRQFSNSRSEMNVSTLELGDSALYLCASRGNIQDYGYTFGSGTRLTVV.

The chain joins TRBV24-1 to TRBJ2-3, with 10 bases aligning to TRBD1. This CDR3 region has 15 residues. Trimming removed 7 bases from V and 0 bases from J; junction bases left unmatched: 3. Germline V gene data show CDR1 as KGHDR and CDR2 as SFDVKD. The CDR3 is CATSGTGESTDTQYF. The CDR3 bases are TGTGCCACCAGCGGGACAGGGGAGAGCACAGATACGCAGTATTTT.

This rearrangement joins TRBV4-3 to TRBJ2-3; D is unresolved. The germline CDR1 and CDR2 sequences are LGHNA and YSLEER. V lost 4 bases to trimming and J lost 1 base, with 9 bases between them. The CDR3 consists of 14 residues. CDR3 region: CASSPLLGTDTQYF. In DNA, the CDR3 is TGCGCCAGCAGCCCACTGTTGGGCACAGATACGCAGTATTTT.

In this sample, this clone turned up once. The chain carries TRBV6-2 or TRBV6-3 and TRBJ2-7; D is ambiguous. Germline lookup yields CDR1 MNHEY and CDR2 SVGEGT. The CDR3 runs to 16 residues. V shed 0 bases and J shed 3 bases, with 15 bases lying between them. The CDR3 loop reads CASSYSRLGLNYEQYF. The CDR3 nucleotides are TGTGCCAGCAGTTACTCGAGGCTGGGTTTAAACTACGAGCAGTACTTC.

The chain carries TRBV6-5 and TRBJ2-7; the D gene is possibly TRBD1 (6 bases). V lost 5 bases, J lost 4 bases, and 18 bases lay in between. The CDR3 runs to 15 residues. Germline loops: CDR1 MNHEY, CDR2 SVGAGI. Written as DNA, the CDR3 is TGTGCCAGCAGTAACGAATTACAGGGCTTGTACGAGCAGTACTTC. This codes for CASSNELQGLYEQYF.

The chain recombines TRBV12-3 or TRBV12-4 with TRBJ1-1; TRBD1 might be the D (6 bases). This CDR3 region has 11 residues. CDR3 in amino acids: CACRGLSEAFF. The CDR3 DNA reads TGTGCGTGCAGGGGCTTAAGTGAAGCTTTCTTT.

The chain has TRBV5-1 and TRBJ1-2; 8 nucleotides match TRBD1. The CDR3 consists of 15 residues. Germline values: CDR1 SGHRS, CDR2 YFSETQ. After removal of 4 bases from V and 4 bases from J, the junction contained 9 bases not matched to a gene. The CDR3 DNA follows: TGCGCCAGCAGCATAGACAGGGGATTGGGCTATGGCTACACCTTC. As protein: CASSIDRGLGYGYTF.

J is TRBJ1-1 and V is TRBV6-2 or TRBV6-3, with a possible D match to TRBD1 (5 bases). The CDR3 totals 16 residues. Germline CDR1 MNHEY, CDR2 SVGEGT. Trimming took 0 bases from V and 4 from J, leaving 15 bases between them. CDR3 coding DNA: TGTGCCAGCAGTTACTCGCGATTAGCAGGGCCCACTGAAGCTTTCTTT. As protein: CASSYSRLAGPTEAFF.

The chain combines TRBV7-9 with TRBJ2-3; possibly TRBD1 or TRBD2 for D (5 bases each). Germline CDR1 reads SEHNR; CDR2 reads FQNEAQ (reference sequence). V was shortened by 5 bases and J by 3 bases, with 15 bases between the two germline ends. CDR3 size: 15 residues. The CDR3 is CASSLVGLATDTQYF. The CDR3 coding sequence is TGTGCCAGCAGCCTTGTGGGGCTAGCAACAGATACGCAGTATTTT.

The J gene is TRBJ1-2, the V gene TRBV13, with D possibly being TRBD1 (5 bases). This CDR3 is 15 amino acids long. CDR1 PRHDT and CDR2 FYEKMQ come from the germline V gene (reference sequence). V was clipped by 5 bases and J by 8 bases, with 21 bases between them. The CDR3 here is CASSINTGPPGGYTF. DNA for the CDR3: TGTGCCAGCAGCATAAACACAGGTCCGCCGGGAGGCTACACCTTC.

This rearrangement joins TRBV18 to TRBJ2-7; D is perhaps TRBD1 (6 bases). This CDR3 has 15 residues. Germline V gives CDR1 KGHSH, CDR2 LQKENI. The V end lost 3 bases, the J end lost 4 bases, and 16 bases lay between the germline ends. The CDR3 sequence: CASSPPAADRYEQYF. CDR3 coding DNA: TGTGCCAGCTCACCGCCGGCGGCAGACAGGTACGAGCAGTACTTC. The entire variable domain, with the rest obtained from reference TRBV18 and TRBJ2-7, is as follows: NAGVMQNPRHLVRRRGQEARLRCSPMKGHSHVYWYRQLPEEGLKFMVYLQKENIIDESGMPKERFSAEFPKEGPSILRIQQVVRGDSAAYFCASSPPAADRYEQYFGPGTRLTVT.

The chain's CDR3 is CASSSTPGSRETQYF. The CDR3 DNA sequence: TGTGCCAGCAGCTCCACCCCGGGGTCGCGGGAGACCCAGTACTTC. The J gene is TRBJ2-5, the V gene TRBV5-4; a weak D match, TRBD2 (5 bases). V was cut by 3 bases and J by 5 bases, with 17 bases left in between. The germline V gene has CDR1 SGHNT and CDR2 YYREEE (reference sequence). The CDR3 has 15 amino acids.

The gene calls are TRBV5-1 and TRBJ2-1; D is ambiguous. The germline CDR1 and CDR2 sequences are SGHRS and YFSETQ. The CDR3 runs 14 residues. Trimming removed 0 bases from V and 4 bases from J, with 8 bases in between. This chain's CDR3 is CASSLVPAYNEQFF. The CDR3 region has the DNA TGCGCCAGCAGCTTGGTTCCAGCGTACAATGAGCAGTTCTTC.

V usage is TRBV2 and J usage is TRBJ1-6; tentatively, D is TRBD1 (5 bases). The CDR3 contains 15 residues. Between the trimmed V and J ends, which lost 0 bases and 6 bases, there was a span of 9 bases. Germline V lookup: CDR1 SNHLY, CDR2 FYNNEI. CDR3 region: CASSEAGRGNSPLHF. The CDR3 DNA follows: TGTGCCAGCAGTGAAGCGGGACGGGGTAATTCACCCCTCCACTTT.

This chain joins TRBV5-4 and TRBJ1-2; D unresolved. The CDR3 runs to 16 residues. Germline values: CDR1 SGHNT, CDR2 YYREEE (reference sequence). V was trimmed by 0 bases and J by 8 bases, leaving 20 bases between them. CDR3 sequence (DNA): TGTGCCAGCAGCTTGGTCGCGGCCGGGCCGTTGGGAGGCTACACCTTC. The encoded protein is CASSLVAAGPLGGYTF. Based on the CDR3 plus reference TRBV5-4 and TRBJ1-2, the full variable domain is ETGVTQSPTHLIKTRGQQVTLRCSSQSGHNTVSWYQQALGQGPQFIFQYYREEENGRGNFPPRFSGLQFPNYSSELNVNALELDDSALYLCASSLVAAGPLGGYTFGSGTRLTVV.

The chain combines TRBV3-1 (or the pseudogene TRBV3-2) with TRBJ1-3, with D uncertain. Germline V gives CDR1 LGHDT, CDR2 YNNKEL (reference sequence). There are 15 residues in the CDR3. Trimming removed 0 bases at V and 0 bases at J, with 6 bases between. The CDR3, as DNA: TGTGCCAGCAGCCAAGAGGCATTCTCTGGAAACACCATATATTTT. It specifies CASSQEAFSGNTIYF.

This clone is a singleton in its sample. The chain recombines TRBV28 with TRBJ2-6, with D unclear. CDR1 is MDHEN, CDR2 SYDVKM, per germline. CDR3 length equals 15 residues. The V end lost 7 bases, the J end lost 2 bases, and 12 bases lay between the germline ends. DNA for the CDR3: TGTGCCAGCAAAGCCGGTTCGACTGGGGCCAACGTCCTGACTTTC. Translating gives CASKAGSTGANVLTF.

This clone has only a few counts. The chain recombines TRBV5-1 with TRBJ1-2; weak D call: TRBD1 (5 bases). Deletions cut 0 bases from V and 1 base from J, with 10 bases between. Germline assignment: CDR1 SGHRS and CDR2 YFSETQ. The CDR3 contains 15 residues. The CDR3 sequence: CASSLEGPGNYGYTF. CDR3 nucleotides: TGCGCCAGCAGCTTGGAGGGGCCCGGTAACTATGGCTACACCTTC.